Below are 16 T cell receptor beta chains sequenced from a single sample in a study of cytomegalovirus exposure and HLA in healthy donors. The PCR made use of 60 Vbeta and 13 Jbeta primers. Here immunoSEQ multiplex PCR was the method, and the copy in TCRdb shows in-frame clones only, minus some. Seen here are more than 65,000 clones, roughly 79% observed once, and the top ten hold around 6%. The material sequenced was PBMCs. These receptors were obtained from a female donor in good health and CMV-seronegative.

This clone was counted only a few times. The gene calls are TRBV7-2 and TRBJ2-5, with TRBD2 identical over 11 bases. From germline, CDR1 is SGHTA and CDR2 FQGNSA. The CDR3 totals 15 residues. V trimming: 5 bases; J trimming: 5 bases; junction bases outside the gene matches: 7. CDR3 in DNA: TGTGCCAGCAGCGGGGGACTAGCGGCCCGGGAGACCCAGTACTTC. This encodes CASSGGLAARETQYF.

The V gene is TRBV6-5, the J gene TRBJ2-7; tentative D call: TRBD2 (5 bases). The germline V and J ends were trimmed by 0 bases and 6 bases, with 9 bases remaining between them. CDR1 MNHEY and CDR2 SVGAGI come from the germline V gene. The CDR3 totals 13 residues. This chain's CDR3 is CASSYSGVGEQYF. The CDR3 region has the DNA TGTGCCAGCAGTTACTCCGGGGTCGGCGAGCAGTACTTC.

This rearrangement joins TRBV10-3 to TRBJ2-3, with 7 bases that match TRBD2. This CDR3 contains 17 residues. From germline, CDR1 is ENHRY and CDR2 SYGVKD. V shed 4 bases, J shed 3 bases, and the junction held 13 bases outside the gene matches. The CDR3 DNA reads as TGTGCCATCAGTGGGCCCAGCGGGGCACTACGTACAGATACGCAGTATTTT. It codes for CAISGPSGALRTDTQYF.

This clone was detected once. The V call is TRBV7-9, the J call TRBJ2-1; 10 nucleotides line up with TRBD2. Germline lookup yields CDR1 SEHNR and CDR2 FQNEAQ (reference sequence). After removal of 5 bases from V and 2 bases from J, the junction contained 6 bases not matched to a gene. CDR3 length: 16 amino acids. The CDR3 region has the DNA TGTGCCAGCAGCCCTCGGACTAGCGGAGCCTACAATGAGCAGTTCTTC. It translates to CASSPRTSGAYNEQFF. The full variable domain, completed using reference TRBV7-9 and TRBJ2-1, is DTGVSQNPRHKITKRGQNVTFRCDPISEHNRLYWYRQTLGQGPEFLTYFQNEAQLEKSRLLSDRFSAERPKGSFSTLEIQRTEQGDSAMYLCASSPRTSGAYNEQFFGPGTRLTVL.

The chain employs TRBV7-8 and TRBJ2-1; 10 bases fit TRBD2. V lost 3 bases to trimming and J lost 8 bases; unmatched junction nucleotides: 10. The CDR3 is made up of 16 amino acids. The germline CDR1 and CDR2 sequences are SGHVS and FQNEAQ. The CDR3 sequence: CASSFGSGGPRDEQFF. The CDR3 coding sequence is TGTGCCAGCAGCTTCGGTAGCGGGGGGCCCCGGGATGAGCAGTTCTTC.

The genes are TRBV5-1 and TRBJ1-6; D is unclear. This CDR3 comprises 15 residues. From germline, CDR1 is SGHRS and CDR2 YFSETQ. V lost 4 bases and J 4 bases, leaving 12 bases between the germline ends. The CDR3 sequence: CASSAYEQYNSPLHF. In DNA, the CDR3 is TGCGCCAGCAGCGCCTATGAGCAATATAATTCACCCCTCCACTTT.

This clone came up once. The J gene is TRBJ1-5, the V gene TRBV15; 8 bases are a match to TRBD1. The CDR3 spans 15 residues. The V gene end was trimmed by 5 bases and the J gene end by 7 bases; junction bases not matched to a gene: 10. Germline CDR1 and CDR2: LNHNV and YYDKDF (reference sequence). CDR3: CATSLDRGLNQPQHF. The CDR3 coding sequence is TGTGCCACCAGCCTCGACAGGGGTTTAAACCAGCCCCAGCATTTT.

This clone was seen just once. The chain employs TRBV6-5 and TRBJ2-3; TRBD1 is a possible D gene (5 bases). V was pared by 7 bases and J by 4 bases, with 15 bases between. The CDR3 extends over 14 amino acids. CDR1 is MNHEY and CDR2 is SVGAGI in the germline V gene. CDR3 region: CASTQGHSADTQYF. CDR3 coding DNA: TGTGCCAGCACCCAGGGCCACTCCGCAGATACGCAGTATTTT.

The rearrangement links TRBV7-2 to TRBJ2-1; TRBD1 agrees at 9 bases. Germline trimming cut 4 bases from V and 7 bases from J; bases unmatched to any gene: 11. The CDR3 runs to 16 residues. CDR1 is SGHTA, CDR2 FQGNSA, per germline. This CDR3 is CASSSYRGRGLNEQFF. For the CDR3, the DNA is TGTGCCAGCAGCTCGTACAGGGGGCGCGGACTAAATGAGCAGTTCTTC. Full variable domain (remainder filled in from reference TRBV7-2 and TRBJ2-1): GAGVSQSPSNKVTEKGKDVELRCDPISGHTALYWYRQSLGQGLEFLIYFQGNSAPDKSGLPSDRFSAERTGGSVSTLTIQRTQQEDSAVYLCASSSYRGRGLNEQFFGPGTRLTVL.

The chain has TRBV25-1 and TRBJ1-1; D is perhaps TRBD1 (6 bases). The germline CDR1 and CDR2 sequences are MGHDK and SYGVNS. The CDR3 totals 16 residues. V was shortened by 3 bases and J by 1 base, with 15 bases between the two germline ends. The CDR3 sequence: CASSDSQRGRNTEAFF. CDR3 bases: TGTGCCAGCAGTGATTCACAGAGGGGGAGGAACACTGAAGCTTTCTTT.

In this sample, this clone turned up once. The CDR3 region has the DNA TGTGCCAGCAGCGCCCAGCGAGGGGGCAGGGAAAAACTGTTTTTT. Encoded protein: CASSAQRGGREKLFF. The chain employs TRBV11-2 and TRBJ1-4; 7 nucleotides agree with TRBD1. Germline CDR1 reads SGHAT; CDR2 reads FQNNGV. The CDR3 is 15 amino acids. V shed 5 bases and J 8 bases; nucleotides not matched to a gene: 11.

CDR3: CSVVGQPNTEAFF. The CDR3 DNA is TGCAGCGTTGTGGGACAGCCGAACACTGAAGCTTTCTTT. V usage is TRBV29-1 and J usage is TRBJ1-1; 7 bases are shared with TRBD1. The junction had 3 bases not matched to a gene; V was cut back by 4 bases and J by 1 base. CDR1 is SQVTM and CDR2 is ANQGSEA in the germline V gene. This CDR3 is built from 13 residues. Drawing the rest from reference TRBV29-1 and TRBJ1-1, the complete variable domain is SAVISQKPSRDICQRGTSLTIQCQVDSQVTMMFWYRQQPGQSLTLIATANQGSEATYESGFVIDKFPISRPNLTFSTLTVSNMSPEDSSIYLCSVVGQPNTEAFFGQGTRLTVV.

CDR3 sequence reads: CASSQGGSSYNSPLHF. The CDR3 nucleotides read TGCGCCAGCAGCCAAGGCGGAAGCTCCTATAATTCACCCCTCCACTTT. V and J are TRBV4-1 and TRBJ1-6; D is ambiguous. Trimming shortened V by 1 base and J by 0 bases, and 7 bases separated the two germline ends. This CDR3 has 16 residues. Germline CDR1 is MGHRA and CDR2 is YSYEKL.

This chain connects TRBV28 to TRBJ2-6; D is uncertain. V was pared by 2 bases and J by 2 bases, with 7 bases between. The CDR3 runs to 15 residues. Germline V gene data show CDR1 as MDHEN and CDR2 as SYDVKM. CDR3 protein: CASSLVLTGANVLTF. The CDR3 nucleotides read TGTGCCAGCAGTTTAGTCTTAACTGGGGCCAACGTCCTGACTTTC.

The rearrangement links TRBV18 to TRBJ1-1, with D tentatively TRBD1 (6 bases). This CDR3 region has 13 residues. Trimming took off 5 bases at V and 3 bases at J, with 10 bases between the two ends. Germline loops: CDR1 KGHSH, CDR2 LQKENI. CDR3 sequence reads: CASSFSGDTEAFF. CDR3 DNA: TGTGCCAGCTCATTTTCAGGGGACACTGAAGCTTTCTTT.

The chain has TRBV18 and TRBJ2-7; TRBD1 aligns across 9 bases. Trimming cost V 2 bases and J 3 bases; bases outside gene matches: 5. The CDR3 is 15 residues long. CDR1 and CDR2 (germline): KGHSH, LQKENI. This chain's CDR3 is CASSPASGQGYEQYF. CDR3 DNA: TGTGCCAGCTCACCAGCGTCGGGACAGGGCTACGAGCAGTACTTC.